The 19 T cell receptor beta chains given below trace back to one sample, sequenced in a study of cytomegalovirus exposure and HLA in healthy donors. PCR was performed using 60 Vbeta and 13 Jbeta primers. The assay was immunoSEQ multiplex PCR, and TCRdb's table has in-frame clones only and misses some. The sample includes 200,000 to 250,000 clones, 77% of them seen just once. Source material: PBMCs. The receptors derive from a woman in her sixties or seventies in good health and CMV-seropositive.

V is TRBV5-4 and J is TRBJ2-7; TRBD2 might be the D (5 bases). Trimming took 4 bases from V and 5 from J, leaving 13 bases between them. This CDR3 comprises 13 residues. Per germline, CDR1 SGHNT and CDR2 YYREEE (reference sequence). The CDR3 DNA is TGTGCCAGCAGCATTGGACTGAACAACGAGCAGTACTTC. Residues: CASSIGLNNEQYF.

V usage is TRBV5-1 and J usage is TRBJ2-5; TRBD1 matches at 12 bases. V lost 5 bases to trimming and J lost 5 bases; unmatched junction nucleotides: 4. Per germline, CDR1 SGHRS and CDR2 YFSETQ. The CDR3 spans 14 residues. The CDR3 nucleotides are TGCGCCAGCAGGCGGGACAGGGGGCGGGAGACCCAGTACTTC. Protein sequence: CASRRDRGRETQYF.

The chain joins TRBV28 to TRBJ2-7; 9 nucleotides align to TRBD2. Germline V gives CDR1 MDHEN, CDR2 SYDVKM. The CDR3 contains 15 residues. The V segment lost 5 bases and the J segment 6 bases; nucleotides outside the gene matches: 11. This chain's CDR3 is CASSLLAGPQGEQYF. The CDR3 DNA reads as TGTGCCAGCAGTCTTCTAGCGGGACCCCAGGGCGAGCAGTACTTC.

V is TRBV27 and J is TRBJ1-1; possibly TRBD1 for D (5 bases). The germline gives CDR1 MNHEY, CDR2 SMNVEV (reference sequence). V was trimmed by 5 bases and J by 5 bases, leaving 18 bases between them. The CDR3 runs 15 residues. CDR3 sequence (DNA): TGTGCCAGCAGTCACCAACTCCGGGCAGGGACTGAAGCTTTCTTT. This codes for CASSHQLRAGTEAFF.

This chain uses TRBV6-6 with TRBJ2-5; D perhaps matches TRBD1 (6 bases). With 8 bases removed from V and 5 bases from J, the gap between germline ends came to 15 bases. Germline CDR1 MNHNY, CDR2 SVGAGI (reference sequence). The CDR3 extends over 13 amino acids. CDR3 DNA: TGTGCCAGCGGTCCTTCTACAGGGGAGACCCAGTACTTC. The encoded protein is CASGPSTGETQYF.

The rearrangement links TRBV2 to TRBJ2-2; 14 nucleotides align to TRBD2. CDR1 and CDR2 (germline): SNHLY, FYNNEI. J lost 1 base, V lost 10 bases, and 11 bases had no gene match. The CDR3 totals 18 residues. The CDR3 DNA reads TGTGCCACCCTACCGGGACTAGCGGGAGCGGGGAACACCGGGGAGCTGTTTTTT. It encodes CATLPGLAGAGNTGELFF.

This clone was seen more than once but under ten times. The chain couples TRBV28 to TRBJ1-4; D gene uncertain. V lost 3 bases and J 0 bases, leaving 8 bases between the germline ends. The CDR3 loop spans 15 amino acids. Germline values: CDR1 MDHEN, CDR2 SYDVKM. The CDR3 nucleotides read TGTGCCAGCAGTTTCGGCGGGACAACTAATGAAAAACTGTTTTTT. This translates into CASSFGGTTNEKLFF.

V gene TRBV19 combines with J gene TRBJ2-7, with 10 bases lining up with TRBD2. Germline values: CDR1 LNHDA, CDR2 SQIVND (reference sequence). J lost 7 bases, V lost 5 bases, and 11 bases had no gene match. The CDR3 is 15 amino acids. The chain's CDR3 is CASSGTGTSEGEQYF. DNA of the CDR3: TGTGCCAGTAGTGGAACCGGGACTAGCGAGGGAGAGCAGTACTTC.

The CDR3 DNA reads TGTGCCAGCAGCAAAACCGGAGTAGTCGGGGAGCTGTTTTTT. Its protein product is CASSKTGVVGELFF. The chain is built from TRBV27 and TRBJ2-2; no firm D call. The CDR3 is 14 amino acids. V was shortened by 6 bases and J by 7 bases, with 15 bases between the two germline ends. Per germline, CDR1 MNHEY and CDR2 SMNVEV (reference sequence).

The rearrangement links TRBV19 to TRBJ1-1, with 10 bases fitting TRBD1. J was trimmed by 1 base and V by 4 bases; bases with no gene match: 3. CDR1 is LNHDA and CDR2 is SQIVND in the germline V gene (reference sequence). The CDR3 is made up of 15 amino acids. The CDR3 bases are TGTGCCAGTAGTACCTGGACAGGGGGGAACACTGAAGCTTTCTTT. Its protein is CASSTWTGGNTEAFF.

The rearrangement links TRBV7-6 to TRBJ2-2, with D uncertain. The CDR3 loop spans 13 amino acids. V was cut by 4 bases and J by 4 bases, with 7 bases left in between. Germline V gene data show CDR1 as SGHVS and CDR2 as FNYEAQ. The chain's CDR3 is CASSYLSTGELFF. The CDR3 bases are TGTGCCAGCAGCTACCTCAGCACCGGGGAGCTGTTTTTT.

The chain uses TRBV27 and TRBJ1-5; D is uncertain. Germline V gene lookup returns CDR1 MNHEY and CDR2 SMNVEV (reference sequence). This CDR3 has 16 amino acids. Deletions cut 2 bases from V and 4 bases from J, with 15 bases between. The CDR3 DNA sequence: TGTGCCAGCAGTTTAATGGGATCGACTAGGAATCAGCCCCAGCATTTT. Its translation: CASSLMGSTRNQPQHF.

The chain employs TRBV5-4 and TRBJ1-2; D call uncertain. The length of the CDR3 is 13 residues. V gave up 2 bases and J gave up 6 bases, with 11 bases separating them. Germline V CDR1 and CDR2: SGHNT, YYREEE (reference sequence). CDR3 sequence: CASSLLTRDGYTF. CDR3 bases: TGTGCCAGCAGCTTACTGACGAGGGATGGCTACACCTTC.

The rearrangement links TRBV7-2 to TRBJ1-1; D ambiguous. The CDR3 contains 15 residues. The V gene's germline CDR1 is SGHTA and CDR2 FQGNSA. Trimming removed 3 bases from V and 1 base from J, with 12 bases in between. The CDR3 DNA sequence: TGTGCCAGCAGCTTTACCCGACTGGGGAACACTGAAGCTTTCTTT. Its protein product is CASSFTRLGNTEAFF.

This clone came up a few times. J is TRBJ2-6 and V is TRBV28; 7 nucleotides line up with TRBD1. V trimming: 6 bases; J trimming: 2 bases; junction bases outside the gene matches: 7. Looked up from germline, CDR1 is MDHEN and CDR2 is SYDVKM. The CDR3 totals 16 residues. DNA of the CDR3: TGTGCCAGCAGCTGGGACAGTTCTCCTGGGGCCAACGTCCTGACTTTC. The encoded protein is CASSWDSSPGANVLTF.

CDR3 nucleotide sequence: TGTGCCAGCATCTCCGGGACAGTTCCCTACGAGCAGTACTTC. Amino acid sequence: CASISGTVPYEQYF. The rearrangement links TRBV7-2 to TRBJ2-5, with 7 bases matching TRBD1. The J call could be wrong; TRBJ2-7 is a better fit for the DNA end. The CDR3 is made up of 14 amino acids. Germline CDR1 and CDR2: SGHTA and FQGNSA.

This clone turned up a few times. The chain employs TRBV5-1 and TRBJ2-1; a weak D match, TRBD1 (5 bases). Trimming took 0 bases from V and 7 from J, leaving 11 bases between them. Germline CDR1 SGHRS, CDR2 YFSETQ. This CDR3 has 14 amino acids. In DNA form, the CDR3 reads TGCGCCAGCAGCTTGGGATCGCAGGGTAATGAGCAGTTCTTC. Its translation is CASSLGSQGNEQFF.

This chain uses TRBV10-3 with TRBJ2-1; TRBD2 agrees at 11 bases. The V gene's germline CDR1 is ENHRY and CDR2 SYGVKD. CDR3 length equals 15 residues. Trimming took 6 bases from V and 2 from J; bases not matched to a gene: 3. CDR3: CAIRGTSGAYNEQFF. CDR3 sequence (DNA): TGTGCCATCAGGGGGACTAGCGGAGCCTACAATGAGCAGTTCTTC.

The chain links TRBV6-5 to TRBJ2-5; a possible D gene is TRBD2 (5 bases). The germline V gene has CDR1 MNHEY and CDR2 SVGAGI. V gave up 8 bases and J gave up 5 bases, with 15 bases separating them. The CDR3 length is 13 residues. The chain's CDR3 is CASGEGSKETQYF. The CDR3 region has the DNA TGTGCCAGCGGCGAGGGCTCGAAGGAGACCCAGTACTTC.